This is a list of T cell receptor beta chains from one sample in a study of OX40 agonist ivuxolimab in advanced cancers. Sequencing used immunoSEQ multiplex PCR; TCRdb keeps in-frame clones, though not all of them. The sample lists around 29,000 clones; about 86% were seen once. The specimen was CD4+ or CD8+ T cells sorted from blood, collected in a trial of the OX40 agonist ivuxolimab. The source of these receptors is an adult with an advanced solid tumor such as melanoma, head and neck, liver or kidney cancer. Both conserved end residues are part of each CDR3. Each record gives: D gene, V gene, clone size, CDR3 protein. A D gene is named only where the DNA matches it firmly. Rows may omit the clone size; those that give it use once, few, many or a size class.

.	TRBV7-6	.	CASSLLSGDEKLFF
.	TRBV4-1	.	CASSQADRPTYEQYF
.	TRBV27	.	CASSSNSDMNTEAFF
TRBD1	TRBV6-5	few	CASRAEDRAGETQYF
.	TRBV6-1	.	CATSENTEAFF
.	TRBV27	few	CASPRGKAPYEQYF
.	TRBV19	.	CASSITGGSSNTEAFF
TRBD1	TRBV7-6	.	CASSPPQGADTEAFF
TRBD1	TRBV27	.	CASSIGQGNERYF
TRBD1	TRBV6-5	.	CASSQTGGWDWPQHF
TRBD1	TRBV13	.	CASSLGTGNNEKLFF
TRBD1	TRBV19	.	CASNRQGWATNEKLFF
.	TRBV29-1	.	CSVDSLRDGNTEAFF
TRBD1	TRBV7-9	.	CASSLGRQGNYGYTF
TRBD1	TRBV27	.	CASRTGEGYTF
.	TRBV7-9	.	CASSLEGSGETQYF
TRBD1	TRBV6-1	.	CASSESPGQVRYEQYF